The next 13 T cell receptor beta chains were all read from a single sample in a study of vaccination and CD4 T cells after COVID-19. The antigens of these receptors remain unknown. Sequencing of the DNA from cultured CD4+ T cells was carried out with the Oncomine TCR Beta short-read assay. TCRdb re-called the PCR reads through MiXCR, storing one row per CDR3 protein. This table has approximately 10,000 distinct CDR3 sequences, approximately 35% appearing once. Treatment of the sample: approximately 9-day PBMC culture with coronavirus spike peptide pools or control peptides (ViraFEST assay). CD4+ T lymphocytes from the unexposed donor were collected before the COVID-19 pandemic (2011-2018). Sequenced sample: CD4+ T cells from blood, cultured in vitro. The receptors here all came from a human donor in good health.

V and J are TRBV6-1 and TRBJ1-6, with unresolved D. This CDR3 region has 14 residues. Germline V gives CDR1 MNHNS, CDR2 SASEGT. Trimming stripped 6 bases from V and 13 bases from J, with 19 bases between. The CDR3 region has the DNA TGTGCCAGCAGAATTAGGGTTTCGGGTGAGCCCCTCCACTTT. Translating gives CASRIRVSGEPLHF.

V is TRBV6-2 or TRBV6-3 and J is TRBJ2-1; D perhaps matches TRBD1 (6 bases). Trimming shortened V by 0 bases and J by 7 bases, and 22 bases separated the two germline ends. Germline V CDR1 and CDR2: MNHEY, SVGEGT. The CDR3 loop spans 18 amino acids. In nucleotides, the CDR3 is TGTGCCAGCAGTTACTCGATAGCGACCGTGGGGGCGAAGAATGAGCAGTTCTTC. Amino acid sequence: CASSYSIATVGAKNEQFF.

This clonotype was seen a handful of times. This chain connects TRBV6-1 to TRBJ2-5; 9 bases are shared with TRBD2. This CDR3 comprises 15 residues. CDR1 is MNHNS, CDR2 SASEGT, per germline. With V trimmed by 7 bases and J by 4 bases, 10 bases remained unmatched. The DNA for the CDR3 is TGTGCCAGCAACCTACTCGCGGGGGGGGGAGAGACCCAGTACTTC. It yields the protein CASNLLAGGGETQYF.

This chain connects TRBV6-1 to TRBJ2-6, with D perhaps matching TRBD1 (6 bases). Trimming took off 11 bases at V and 0 bases at J, with 14 bases between the two ends. This CDR3 contains 15 residues. Germline lookup yields CDR1 MNHNS and CDR2 SASEGT. The CDR3 bases are TGTGCCTGCCGGGACACCGGCTCTGGGGCCAACGTCCTGACTTTC. This translates into CACRDTGSGANVLTF.

This chain links TRBV7-9 with TRBJ1-2; unclear D gene. The CDR3 runs 14 residues. V gave up 1 base and J gave up 2 bases, with 8 bases separating them. Germline V lookup: CDR1 SEHNR, CDR2 FQNEAQ (reference sequence). The CDR3 DNA sequence: TGTGCCAGCAGCTTAGAACTCTCCAACTATGGCTACACCTTC. Amino acids: CASSLELSNYGYTF.

J is TRBJ1-5 and V is TRBV6-1; D is unclear. The V gene's germline CDR1 is MNHNS and CDR2 SASEGT. This CDR3 has 13 amino acids. Trimming took off 6 bases at V and 1 base at J, with 7 bases between the two ends. CDR3 coding DNA: TGTGCCAGCAGCCTACAGAGCAATCAGCCCCAGCATTTT. It yields the protein CASSLQSNQPQHF.

This clonotype was picked up one time. This chain links TRBV7-2 with TRBJ2-1, with TRBD2 identical over 7 bases. The CDR3 spans 15 residues. Per the germline V gene, CDR1 is SGHTA and CDR2 is FQGNSA. J gave up 2 bases and V 1 base, and 2 bases lay outside the gene matches. The CDR3 protein is CASSLGGTTYNEQFF. CDR3 nucleotide sequence: TGTGCCAGCAGCTTAGGCGGGACTACCTACAATGAGCAGTTCTTC.

This chain links TRBV20-1 with TRBJ1-1; 11 bases agree with TRBD1. V was pared by 6 bases and J by 3 bases, with 6 bases of the junction left unmatched. CDR1 and CDR2 from the germline V gene are DFQATT and SNEGSKA (reference sequence). The CDR3 has 14 residues. The DNA for the CDR3 is TGCAGTGCGCGGACAGGGGGCTCGGACACTGAAGCTTTCTTT. Translation: CSARTGGSDTEAFF.

The J gene is TRBJ1-2, the V gene TRBV14; D call uncertain. V was cut by 1 base and J by 8 bases, with 8 bases left in between. The CDR3 sequence is 12 residues long. Per the germline V gene, CDR1 is SGHDN and CDR2 is FVKESK. CDR3 nucleotide sequence: TGTGCCAGCAGCCAAGTCCTCGGAGGCTACACCTTC. This codes for CASSQVLGGYTF.

This clonotype has more than one count but fewer than ten. The J gene is TRBJ1-6, the V gene TRBV19, with a weak D call TRBD1 (5 bases). This CDR3 is built from 14 residues. Trimming pared 4 bases from V and 7 bases from J, leaving 11 bases between. CDR1 LNHDA and CDR2 SQIVND come from the germline V gene (reference sequence). In DNA form, the CDR3 reads TGTGCCAGTAGTAGGGGACCTACCAATTCACCCCTCCACTTT. Translation gives CASSRGPTNSPLHF.

About this clonotype itself: Its ends do not fully match the called genes, so a read error is possible. The genes are TRBV20-1 and TRBJ1-3; D is uncertain. Germline CDR1 and CDR2: DFQATT and SNEGSKA (reference sequence). The CDR3 has 12 residues. The CDR3 protein is CSVPTVENTTYF. The CDR3 nucleotides read TGCAGTGTCCCGACGGTTGAGAACACCACATATTTT.

The V and J genes are TRBV11-1 and TRBJ2-7; D unresolved. CDR3 size: 14 residues. Germline CDR1 is SGHAT and CDR2 is FQDESV (reference sequence). Trimming took 1 base from V and 5 from J, leaving 12 bases between them. The CDR3: CASSLGWRTHEQYF. CDR3 bases: TGTGCCAGCAGCTTAGGTTGGCGGACCCACGAGCAGTACTTC.

This clonotype appeared a few times. This chain links TRBV27 with TRBJ1-2; D remains ambiguous. Trimming stripped 6 bases from V and 0 bases from J, with 11 bases between. From germline, CDR1 is MNHEY and CDR2 SMNVEV (reference sequence). This CDR3 comprises 14 residues. CDR3 coding DNA: TGTGCCAGCAGGCGGACCGGTGCTAACTATGGCTACACCTTC. Amino acids: CASRRTGANYGYTF.